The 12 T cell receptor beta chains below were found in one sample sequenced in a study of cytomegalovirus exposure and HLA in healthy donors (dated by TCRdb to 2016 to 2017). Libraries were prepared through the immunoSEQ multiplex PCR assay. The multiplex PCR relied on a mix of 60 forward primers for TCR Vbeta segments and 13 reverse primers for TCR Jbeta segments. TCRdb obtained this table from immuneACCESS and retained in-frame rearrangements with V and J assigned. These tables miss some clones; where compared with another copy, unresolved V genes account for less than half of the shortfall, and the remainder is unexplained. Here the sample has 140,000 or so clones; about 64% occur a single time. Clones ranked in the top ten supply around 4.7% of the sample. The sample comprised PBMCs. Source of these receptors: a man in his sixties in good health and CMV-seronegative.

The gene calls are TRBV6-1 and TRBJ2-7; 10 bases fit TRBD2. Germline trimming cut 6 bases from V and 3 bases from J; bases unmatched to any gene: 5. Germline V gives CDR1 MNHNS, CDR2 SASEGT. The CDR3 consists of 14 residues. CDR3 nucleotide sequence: TGTGCCAGCAGAGTAGCGGGGGGTCGCTACGAGCAGTACTTC. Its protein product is CASRVAGGRYEQYF.

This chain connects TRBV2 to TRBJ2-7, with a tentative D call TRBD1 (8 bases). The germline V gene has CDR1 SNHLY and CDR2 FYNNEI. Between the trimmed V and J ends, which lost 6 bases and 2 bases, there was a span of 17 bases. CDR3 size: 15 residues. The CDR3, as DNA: TGTGCCAGCAGCGCCCTCACAGGGGGGGCCTACGAGCAGTACTTC. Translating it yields CASSALTGGAYEQYF.

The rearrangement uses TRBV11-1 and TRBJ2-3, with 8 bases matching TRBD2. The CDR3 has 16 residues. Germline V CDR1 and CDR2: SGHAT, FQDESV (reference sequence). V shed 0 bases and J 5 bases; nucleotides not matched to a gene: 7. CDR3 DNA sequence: TGTGCCAGCAGCTTAGCAAGCGGGAGTTATCAAGATACGCAGTATTTT. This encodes CASSLASGSYQDTQYF.

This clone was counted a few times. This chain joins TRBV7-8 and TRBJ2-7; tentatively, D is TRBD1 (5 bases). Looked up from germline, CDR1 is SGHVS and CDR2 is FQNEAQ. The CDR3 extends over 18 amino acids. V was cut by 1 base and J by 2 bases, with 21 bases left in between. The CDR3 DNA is TGTGCCAGCAGCTTAGGTATGATGGTAACAGGCGAAACCTACGAGCAGTACTTC. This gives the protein CASSLGMMVTGETYEQYF. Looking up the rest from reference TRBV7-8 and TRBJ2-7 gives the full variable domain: GAGVSQSPRYKVAKRGQDVALRCDPISGHVSLFWYQQALGQGPEFLTYFQNEAQLDKSGLPSDRFFAERPEGSVSTLKIQRTQQEDSAVYLCASSLGMMVTGETYEQYFGPGTRLTVT.

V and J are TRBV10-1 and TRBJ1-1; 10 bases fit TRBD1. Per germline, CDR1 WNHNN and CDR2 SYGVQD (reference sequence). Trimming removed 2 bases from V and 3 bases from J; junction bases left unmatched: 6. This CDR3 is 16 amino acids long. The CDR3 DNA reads TGCGCCAGCAGTGAGGACCGGGACAGGGGACACACTGAAGCTTTCTTT. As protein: CASSEDRDRGHTEAFF.

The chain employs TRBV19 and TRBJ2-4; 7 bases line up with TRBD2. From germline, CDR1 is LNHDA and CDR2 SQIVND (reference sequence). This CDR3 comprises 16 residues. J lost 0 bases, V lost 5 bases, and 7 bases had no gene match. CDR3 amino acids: CASSRREALAKNIQYF. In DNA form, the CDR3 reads TGTGCCAGTAGTCGCCGGGAGGCCCTAGCCAAAAACATTCAGTACTTC.

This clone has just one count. The CDR3 DNA follows: TGCAGCCCGGGGAAGGATGAAAAACTGTTTTTT. As protein: CSPGKDEKLFF. The V gene is TRBV20-1, the J gene TRBJ1-4; D gene ambiguous. Per germline, CDR1 DFQATT and CDR2 SNEGSKA (reference sequence). The CDR3 is made up of 11 amino acids.

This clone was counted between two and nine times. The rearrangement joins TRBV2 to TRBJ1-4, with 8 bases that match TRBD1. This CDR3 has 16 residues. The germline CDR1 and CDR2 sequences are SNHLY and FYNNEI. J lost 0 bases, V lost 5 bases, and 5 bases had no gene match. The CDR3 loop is CASSLQGDATNEKLFF. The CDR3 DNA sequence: TGTGCCAGCAGTTTACAGGGGGATGCAACTAATGAAAAACTGTTTTTT.

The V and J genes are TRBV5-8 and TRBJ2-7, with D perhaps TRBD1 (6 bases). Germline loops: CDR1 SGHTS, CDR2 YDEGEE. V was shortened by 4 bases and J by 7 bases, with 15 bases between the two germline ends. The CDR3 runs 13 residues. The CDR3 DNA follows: TGTGCCAGCAGCACACACAGGGTTGGGGAGCAGTACTTC. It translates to CASSTHRVGEQYF. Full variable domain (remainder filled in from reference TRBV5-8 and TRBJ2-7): EAGVTQSPTHLIKTRGQQATLRCSPISGHTSVYWYQQALGLGLQFLLWYDEGEERNRGNFPPRFSGRQFPNYSSELNVNALELEDSALYLCASSTHRVGEQYFGPGTRLTVT.

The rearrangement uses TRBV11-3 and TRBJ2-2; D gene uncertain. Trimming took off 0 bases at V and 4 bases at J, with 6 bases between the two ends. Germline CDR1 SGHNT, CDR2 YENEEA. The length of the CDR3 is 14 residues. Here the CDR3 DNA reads TGTGCCAGCAGCTTAGATCCCTCCACCGGGGAGCTGTTTTTT. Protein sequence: CASSLDPSTGELFF.

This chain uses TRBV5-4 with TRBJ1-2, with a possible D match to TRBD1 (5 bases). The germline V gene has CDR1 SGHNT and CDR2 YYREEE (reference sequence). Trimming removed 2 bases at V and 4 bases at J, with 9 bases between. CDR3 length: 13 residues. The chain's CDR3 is CASSLPGVYGYTF. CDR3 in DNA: TGTGCCAGCAGCTTACCGGGGGTCTATGGCTACACCTTC.

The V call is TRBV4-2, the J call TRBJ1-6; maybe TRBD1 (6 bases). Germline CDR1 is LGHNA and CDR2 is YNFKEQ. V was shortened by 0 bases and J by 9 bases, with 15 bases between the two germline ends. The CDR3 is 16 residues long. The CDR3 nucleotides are TGTGCCAGCAGCCAAGAACTACAGGGTTCAAGTTCACCCCTCCACTTT. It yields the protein CASSQELQGSSSPLHF.